Presented here are 27 T cell receptor beta chains from one specimen sequenced in a study of cytomegalovirus exposure and HLA in healthy donors. The PCR was carried out with 60 Vbeta primers and 13 Jbeta primers. The assay was immunoSEQ multiplex PCR, and TCRdb's table has in-frame clones only and misses some. The sample lists roughly 120,000 clones; 81% were seen once. The specimen was PBMCs. The receptors shown here come from a woman aged 25 to 45 in good health and CMV-seronegative.

There are a few counts of this clone. J is TRBJ2-7 and V is TRBV7-2; 8 bases agree with TRBD1. Losses at the gene ends were 1 base for V and 0 bases for J; bases not matched to a gene: 5. Germline V lookup: CDR1 SGHTA, CDR2 FQGNSA. This CDR3 comprises 16 residues. CDR3 DNA sequence: TGTGCCAGCAGCTTAGGAGTCGGACAGGGCTCCTACGAGCAGTACTTC. Translation gives CASSLGVGQGSYEQYF.

With respect to this clone: The sample has other DNA sequences that encode this CDR3 too. The CDR3 DNA reads TGTGCCAGCAGCGTAGCCAGCGGGAGTTACGAGCAGTACTTC. This sequence encodes CASSVASGSYEQYF. The chain joins TRBV9 to TRBJ2-7, with 8 bases fitting TRBD2. V was pared by 0 bases and J by 4 bases, with 3 bases of the junction left unmatched. CDR1 SGDLS and CDR2 YYNGEE come from the germline V gene. The length of the CDR3 is 14 residues.

The rearrangement joins TRBV21-1 to TRBJ2-3; TRBD2 is the table's D call, not checked against the DNA. TRBV21-1 is reported as a pseudogene. The CDR3 totals 13 residues. CDR3 region: CASSKLLTDTQYF. The CDR3 DNA reads as TGTGCCAGCAGCAAACTCCTCACAGATACGCAGTATTTT.

The J gene is TRBJ2-7, the V gene TRBV5-1, with 7 bases matching TRBD2. The trim removed 0 bases at V and 5 bases at J, leaving 11 bases unmatched. Germline CDR1 reads SGHRS; CDR2 reads YFSETQ. CDR3 length: 16 amino acids. The CDR3 reads CASSLVGGGRSHEQYF. CDR3 in DNA: TGCGCCAGCAGCTTGGTAGGTGGCGGGAGAAGCCACGAGCAGTACTTC.

The V call is TRBV5-4, the J call TRBJ2-1, with TRBD2 matching 9 bases. Trimming took 2 bases from V and 6 from J; bases not matched to a gene: 9. Germline CDR1 SGHNT, CDR2 YYREEE (reference sequence). CDR3 length: 16 residues. The CDR3 is CASSFGISSGANEQFF. The CDR3, as DNA: TGTGCCAGCAGCTTTGGCATCTCTAGCGGGGCCAATGAGCAGTTCTTC.

This chain links TRBV29-1 with TRBJ1-2; weak D call: TRBD1 (5 bases). Germline assignment: CDR1 SQVTM and CDR2 ANQGSEA. The CDR3 totals 13 residues. V shed 7 bases and J shed 0 bases, with 12 bases lying between them. CDR3 DNA sequence: TGCAGCGGGATAACAGGCTCTAACTATGGCTACACCTTC. Translation gives CSGITGSNYGYTF.

This rearrangement joins TRBV6-5 to TRBJ2-5; the D gene is possibly TRBD2 (5 bases). The CDR3 is made up of 14 amino acids. CDR1 and CDR2 from the germline V gene are MNHEY and SVGAGI. Trimming removed 2 bases from V and 4 bases from J, with 11 bases in between. The CDR3 sequence: CASSYLGSGETQYF. The CDR3, as DNA: TGTGCCAGCAGTTACCTTGGGAGTGGAGAGACCCAGTACTTC.

This sequence joins TRBV6-5 and TRBJ1-2, with 9 bases matching TRBD1. CDR3 length equals 13 residues. CDR1 and CDR2 (germline): MNHEY, SVGAGI. The ends lost 10 bases at V and 8 bases at J; junction bases unmatched: 11. The CDR3: CATKEGQGQGYTF. The CDR3 region has the DNA TGTGCCACCAAAGAGGGACAGGGTCAAGGCTACACCTTC.

The chain combines TRBV21-1 with TRBJ1-5; TRBD1 is taken as the D call from the table, unchecked against the DNA. TRBV21-1 is assigned pseudogene status. The length of the CDR3 is 13 residues. CDR3 region: CASSRDTNQPQHF. The CDR3 coding sequence is TGTGCCAGCAGCAGAGACACAAATCAGCCCCAGCATTTT.

The CDR3 DNA sequence: TGTGCCAGCAGCGCGACAGGGGGCAATCAGCCCCAGCATTTT. As protein: CASSATGGNQPQHF. The rearrangement uses TRBV9 and TRBJ1-5, with TRBD1 identical over 8 bases. This CDR3 has 14 residues. The V gene's germline CDR1 is SGDLS and CDR2 YYNGEE. Trimming at V came to 3 bases and at J to 2 bases, leaving 1 base not matched to a gene.

The CDR3 reads CASSPGQGLTYTF. The CDR3, as DNA: TGCGCCAGCAGCCCAGGACAGGGACTTACCTACACCTTC. J is TRBJ1-2 and V is TRBV5-1, with TRBD1 matching 8 bases. The CDR3 contains 13 residues. Germline CDR1 SGHRS, CDR2 YFSETQ. V shed 4 bases and J 10 bases; nucleotides not matched to a gene: 9.

This rearrangement joins TRBV18 to TRBJ2-5, with D tentatively TRBD2 (6 bases). The J call could be wrong; TRBJ2-7 is a better fit for the DNA end. The germline V gene has CDR1 KGHSH and CDR2 LQKENI. The CDR3 is 15 residues long. Written as DNA, the CDR3 is TGTGCCAGCTCACCACGACTAGTTGTCGGTTACGAGCAGTACTTC. This encodes CASSPRLVVGYEQYF.

The CDR3 bases are TGCGCCAGCAGCCAGTCCTCGGGTTGGGAGCGGGGATACAATGAGCAGTTCTTC. Translating gives CASSQSSGWERGYNEQFF. The gene calls are TRBV5-1 and TRBJ2-1; TRBD2 matches 7 bases. The germline gives CDR1 SGHRS, CDR2 YFSETQ. The CDR3 runs to 18 residues. V dropped 4 bases and J dropped 4; count of bases not matched to a gene: 17.

The DNA of the CDR3 is TGTGCCATCCAGCTAGCGGGAGGCAATCGTGAGCAGTTCTTC. It specifies CAIQLAGGNREQFF. This rearrangement joins TRBV10-3 to TRBJ2-1, with TRBD2 matching over 11 bases. Germline values: CDR1 ENHRY, CDR2 SYGVKD. V lost 8 bases to trimming and J lost 9 bases; unmatched junction nucleotides: 9. The CDR3 extends over 14 amino acids.

The chain couples TRBV2 to TRBJ2-5; possibly TRBD1 for D (6 bases). The J call could be wrong; TRBJ2-7 is a better fit for the DNA end. The CDR3 spans 14 residues. Germline lookup yields CDR1 SNHLY and CDR2 FYNNEI. CDR3 protein: CASNIPDSSYEQYF. CDR3 nucleotides: TGTGCCAGCAACATACCGGACAGCTCCTACGAGCAGTACTTC.

This clone was recorded only once. The same CDR3 arises from other DNA sequences in this sample as well. The chain has TRBV4-3 and TRBJ1-2; possible D gene TRBD1, 5 bases. The V gene lost 3 bases and the J gene lost 4 bases, with 15 bases spanning the gap. Germline V gives CDR1 LGHNA, CDR2 YSLEER. The CDR3 covers 15 residues. As DNA, the CDR3 is TGCGCCAGCAGCCAGGATAGGGGACTAGGCTATGGCTACACCTTC. Translation gives CASSQDRGLGYGYTF.

V is TRBV27 and J is TRBJ1-1; D not resolved. The V end lost 3 bases, the J end lost 1 base, and 12 bases lay between the germline ends. From germline, CDR1 is MNHEY and CDR2 SMNVEV (reference sequence). The CDR3 is made up of 15 amino acids. The CDR3 DNA follows: TGTGCCAGCAGTTTCCTCCCCTTCGGGAACACTGAAGCTTTCTTT. Encoded protein: CASSFLPFGNTEAFF.

The chain employs TRBV9 and TRBJ1-5; perhaps TRBD1 as D (5 bases). Germline V gives CDR1 SGDLS, CDR2 YYNGEE. V gave up 5 bases and J gave up 3 bases, with 12 bases separating them. CDR3 length equals 14 residues. The CDR3 DNA follows: TGTGCCAGCAGAGAGAGACAGTACAATCAGCCCCAGCATTTT. Amino acids: CASRERQYNQPQHF.

J is TRBJ1-5 and V is TRBV7-2, with 7 bases matching TRBD1. From germline, CDR1 is SGHTA and CDR2 FQGNSA. Trimming removed 1 base from V and 0 bases from J; junction bases left unmatched: 0. The CDR3 sequence is 15 residues long. CDR3 region: CASSLGQGSNQPQHF. DNA for the CDR3: TGTGCCAGCAGCTTAGGACAGGGTAGCAATCAGCCCCAGCATTTT.

The J gene is TRBJ2-5, the V gene TRBV7-2; the D is unclear. The germline V and J ends were trimmed by 3 bases and 3 bases, with 11 bases remaining between them. Germline V lookup: CDR1 SGHTA, CDR2 FQGNSA. The CDR3 extends over 14 amino acids. CDR3 amino acids: CASSFSGAEETQYF. The CDR3 DNA reads as TGTGCCAGCAGCTTCTCCGGCGCGGAAGAGACCCAGTACTTC.

V usage is TRBV27 and J usage is TRBJ2-7; the match to TRBD1 covers 10 bases. In germline, CDR1 is MNHEY, CDR2 SMNVEV (reference sequence). This CDR3 is 14 amino acids long. With V trimmed by 5 bases and J by 4 bases, 5 bases remained unmatched. In nucleotides, the CDR3 is TGTGCCAGCAGTCAAAGACAGGGGGCGTACGAGCAGTACTTC. The encoded protein is CASSQRQGAYEQYF.

This clone was counted a few times. This chain uses TRBV27 with TRBJ2-2, with a weak D call TRBD1 (6 bases). The CDR3 loop spans 16 amino acids. With 6 bases removed from V and 0 bases from J, the gap between germline ends came to 14 bases. Germline-derived CDR1 and CDR2 are MNHEY and SMNVEV (reference sequence). The CDR3 region has the DNA TGTGCCAGCAGGGGGACACCCAGAACGAACACCGGGGAGCTGTTTTTT. Translation gives CASRGTPRTNTGELFF.

The CDR3 DNA reads as TGCGCCAGCAGTGAGAGCGGGAGGGCCTACGAGCAGTACTTC. Protein sequence: CASSESGRAYEQYF. The chain links TRBV10-2 to TRBJ2-7; 10 nucleotides match TRBD2. This CDR3 has 14 residues. From germline, CDR1 is WSHSY and CDR2 SAAADI. With V trimmed by 2 bases and J by 2 bases, 0 bases remained unmatched.

The chain couples TRBV7-2 to TRBJ2-1; 7 positions match TRBD2. With V trimmed by 1 base and J by 8 bases, 11 bases remained unmatched. The CDR3 runs to 16 residues. Germline loops: CDR1 SGHTA, CDR2 FQGNSA. Here the CDR3 DNA reads TGTGCCAGCAGCTTAGTCGGGGTGGGAGGGCCATATGAGCAGTTCTTC. Translated: CASSLVGVGGPYEQFF.

The chain recombines TRBV19 with TRBJ2-2, with 10 bases that match TRBD2. In germline, CDR1 is LNHDA, CDR2 SQIVND (reference sequence). The V gene end was trimmed by 6 bases and the J gene end by 4 bases; junction bases not matched to a gene: 8. This CDR3 comprises 16 residues. This CDR3 is CASRKLAGALTGELFF. The CDR3 DNA follows: TGTGCCAGTAGGAAGCTAGCGGGAGCTCTCACCGGGGAGCTGTTTTTT.

The rearrangement links TRBV7-3 to TRBJ2-4; possible D gene TRBD2, 7 bases. The length of the CDR3 is 15 residues. Trimming removed 5 bases at V and 8 bases at J, with 19 bases between. CDR1 is SGHTA, CDR2 FQGTGA, per germline. In DNA, the CDR3 is TGTGCCAGCAGCCCGACCGGGGGGCAAGTAGACATTCAGTACTTC. This gives the protein CASSPTGGQVDIQYF. The variable domain in full, completed from reference TRBV7-3 and TRBJ2-4, reads GAGVSQTPSNKVTEKGKYVELRCDPISGHTALYWYRQSLGQGPEFLIYFQGTGAADDSGLPNDRFFAVRPEGSVSTLKIQRTERGDSAVYLCASSPTGGQVDIQYFGAGTRLSVL.

This clone came up a few times. V is TRBV6-6 and J is TRBJ2-5; 7 bases agree with TRBD1. The last part of the DNA fits TRBJ2-7 better; the J call may be wrong. This CDR3 spans 16 amino acids. CDR1 is MNHNY and CDR2 is SVGAGI in the germline V gene (reference sequence). The CDR3 sequence: CASTLQEQGLQGEQYF. The CDR3 DNA is TGTGCCAGCACCCTACAGGAACAGGGGTTGCAGGGCGAGCAGTACTTC.